This record looks at one T cell receptor beta chain sequence and its context. This entry belongs to a study of control samples from healthy donors and cancer patients. The table came from immunoSEQ multiplex PCR; TCRdb's copy has only in-frame clones and leaves some out. In the table there are 110,000 or so clones, 87% of which are singletons. The CDR3 length is 16 residues. V lost 1 base and J lost 4, with 15 bases in between. CDR1 SEHNR and CDR2 FQNEAQ come from the germline V gene (reference sequence). The chain joins TRBV7-9 to TRBJ2-3; D not resolved. The sequence came from a man aged 25-45 years in good health. The sample was blood. In nucleotides, the CDR3 is TGTGCCAGCAGCTTAGGGTTCCAGTTAGGCCCAGATACGCAGTATTTT. This codes for CASSLGFQLGPDTQYF. The full variable domain, its missing parts supplied by reference TRBV7-9 and TRBJ2-3, is DTGVSQNPRHKITKRGQNVTFRCDPISEHNRLYWYRQTLGQGPEFLTYFQNEAQLEKSRLLSDRFSAERPKGSFSTLEIQRTEQGDSAMYLCASSLGFQLGPDTQYFGPGTRLTVL.